The entry below describes one TCR beta chain. Measured with immunoSEQ multiplex PCR; TCRdb has only the in-frame clones, and not every one. The table has approximately 400,000 clones, 95% seen once. The record originates from a study of shared T cell receptors in the human thymus. The CDR3 extends over 13 amino acids. Deletions cut 0 bases from V and 0 bases from J, with 3 bases between. Germline CDR1 is SGHNT and CDR2 is YYREEE (reference sequence). This sequence originates from a human donor. The V gene is TRBV5-4, the J gene TRBJ1-1, with D unresolved. Input material: thymocytes. The DNA for the CDR3 is TGTGCCAGCAGCTTGGGGGTGAACACTGAAGCTTTCTTT. Protein: CASSLGVNTEAFF.